The entry below gives a single T cell receptor beta chain sequence along with its context. This sample was included in a study of blood T cells in healthy people across ages. Next came a second PCR, run for roughly 6 to 11 cycles, which used a sample-barcoded 5' primer along with a J-beta primer mix. From the 5' RACE reads, TCRdb called clonotypes with MiXCR, one entry per CDR3 protein. The sample consists of 500,000 to 600,000 distinct CDR3 sequences, 27% of them appearing once. Germline V lookup: CDR1 LGHNT, CDR2 FRNRAP. The CDR3 runs to 16 residues. The V and J ends lost 1 base and 0 bases respectively, with 10 bases between them.

Sequences were obtained from blood. The receptor's source is a woman between 70 and 85 years old in good health. The chain carries TRBV12-5 and TRBJ1-5, with D possibly being TRBD1 (5 bases). The CDR3 DNA reads TGTGCTAGTGGTTTGGGTGCAGGGCCTAGCAATCAGCCCCAGCATTTT. This translates into CASGLGAGPSNQPQHF.